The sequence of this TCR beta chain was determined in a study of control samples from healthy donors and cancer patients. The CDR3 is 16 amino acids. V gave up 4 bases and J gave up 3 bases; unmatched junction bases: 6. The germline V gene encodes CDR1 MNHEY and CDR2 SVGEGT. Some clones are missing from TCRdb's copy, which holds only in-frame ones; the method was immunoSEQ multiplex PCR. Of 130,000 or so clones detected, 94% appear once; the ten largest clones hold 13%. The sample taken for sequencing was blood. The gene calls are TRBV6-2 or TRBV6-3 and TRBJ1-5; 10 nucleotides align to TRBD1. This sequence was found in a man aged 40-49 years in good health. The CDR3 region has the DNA TGTGCCAGCAGTTTGGGACAGGGGTCGGTCAATCAGCCCCAGCATTTT. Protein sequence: CASSLGQGSVNQPQHF.